Below, 21 T cell receptor beta chains from the same sample are listed, as sequenced in a study of cytomegalovirus exposure and HLA in healthy donors. Assay: immunoSEQ multiplex PCR; the TCRdb copy retains only in-frame clones and omits some. Found here are 80,000 to 100,000 clones, 87% of them singletons; the top ten hold 3% to 4%. Sample: PBMCs. These receptors were taken from a young woman in good health and CMV-seronegative.

This rearrangement joins TRBV6-5 to TRBJ1-2; D gene ambiguous. V lost 2 bases, J lost 7 bases, and 11 bases lay in between. Germline V gene lookup returns CDR1 MNHEY and CDR2 SVGAGI. The CDR3 loop spans 13 amino acids. CDR3 DNA: TGTGCCAGCAGTTACCCGGGGAACCGTGGCTACACCTTC. It yields the protein CASSYPGNRGYTF.

This clone counts as large. The chain links TRBV4-1 to TRBJ2-1; D is unresolved. Trimming removed 2 bases at V and 7 bases at J, with 12 bases between. The germline CDR1 and CDR2 sequences are MGHRA and YSYEKL. This CDR3 is 14 amino acids long. In DNA form, the CDR3 reads TGCGCCAGCAGCCAAAGAGACTGGTTAAATGAGCAGTTCTTC. It is translated as CASSQRDWLNEQFF.

The J gene is TRBJ2-3, the V gene TRBV5-6, with TRBD1 identical over 8 bases. V shed 6 bases, J shed 0 bases, and the junction held 6 bases outside the gene matches. The germline V gene encodes CDR1 SGHDT and CDR2 YYEEEE. This CDR3 region has 15 residues. The CDR3 DNA reads as TGTGCCAGCAAGGACAGGGCGAGTAGCACAGATACGCAGTATTTT. This codes for CASKDRASSTDTQYF.

The chain uses TRBV7-2 and TRBJ1-1, with 7 nucleotides matching TRBD1. V was clipped by 8 bases and J by 1 base; unmatched bases: 4. From germline, CDR1 is SGHTA and CDR2 FQGNSA. This CDR3 spans 13 amino acids. The CDR3: CASRTGRNTEAFF. The CDR3 nucleotides read TGTGCCAGCCGGACAGGCCGGAACACTGAAGCTTTCTTT.

This chain links TRBV10-2 with TRBJ2-2; 14 bases align to TRBD2. The CDR3 has 14 residues. The V gene's germline CDR1 is WSHSY and CDR2 SAAADI. Unmatched junction bases numbered 5, after V lost 8 bases and J lost 9 bases. CDR3 in amino acids: CASAGLAGGWELFF. DNA of the CDR3: TGCGCCAGCGCCGGACTAGCGGGAGGTTGGGAGCTGTTTTTT.

This sequence joins TRBV18 and TRBJ2-5; D unresolved. The V gene lost 3 bases and the J gene lost 5 bases, with 7 bases spanning the gap. This CDR3 has 12 residues. In germline, CDR1 is KGHSH, CDR2 LQKENI. CDR3 in amino acids: CASSPLRETQYF. The CDR3 bases are TGTGCCAGCTCACCTCTCCGGGAGACCCAGTACTTC. Based on the CDR3 plus reference TRBV18 and TRBJ2-5, the full variable domain is NAGVMQNPRHLVRRRGQEARLRCSPMKGHSHVYWYRQLPEEGLKFMVYLQKENIIDESGMPKERFSAEFPKEGPSILRIQQVVRGDSAAYFCASSPLRETQYFGPGTRLLVL.

This chain connects TRBV27 to TRBJ2-5; 9 nucleotides match TRBD1. J lost 5 bases, V lost 8 bases, and 18 bases had no gene match. Germline V lookup: CDR1 MNHEY, CDR2 SMNVEV (reference sequence). This CDR3 spans 17 amino acids. Written as DNA, the CDR3 is TGTGCCAGCGGTTCCGGGACAGGGAATTTGCGTTTGGAGACCCAGTACTTC. This gives the protein CASGSGTGNLRLETQYF.

The genes are TRBV10-3 and TRBJ1-1; weak D call: TRBD1 (6 bases). The CDR3 has 14 amino acids. The germline V gene encodes CDR1 ENHRY and CDR2 SYGVKD. Trimming removed 5 bases from V and 6 bases from J, with 16 bases in between. CDR3 bases: TGTGCCATCAGTAGAGGAACCGGGACACCTGAAGCTTTCTTT. Its protein is CAISRGTGTPEAFF.

This clone showed up just once. CDR3 loop: CASSPGTGWTEAFF. The CDR3 DNA reads TGCGCCAGCAGCCCCGGGACAGGGTGGACTGAAGCTTTCTTT. The gene calls are TRBV5-1 and TRBJ1-1; 9 positions agree with TRBD1. The length of the CDR3 is 14 residues. J was trimmed by 5 bases and V by 4 bases; bases with no gene match: 6. Looked up from germline, CDR1 is SGHRS and CDR2 is YFSETQ. Variable domain in full (rest from reference TRBV5-1 and TRBJ1-1): KAGVTQTPRYLIKTRGQQVTLSCSPISGHRSVSWYQQTPGQGLQFLFEYFSETQRNKGNFPGRFSGRQFSNSRSEMNVSTLELGDSALYLCASSPGTGWTEAFFGQGTRLTVV.

V is TRBV28 and J is TRBJ2-3; TRBD2 is a possible D gene (6 bases). The CDR3 spans 14 residues. The germline gives CDR1 MDHEN, CDR2 SYDVKM. Trimming pared 3 bases from V and 4 bases from J, leaving 11 bases between. As DNA, the CDR3 is TGTGCCAGCAGTTTCTTCTCGGGGGCAGATACGCAGTATTTT. It codes for CASSFFSGADTQYF.

The chain joins TRBV7-3 to TRBJ2-7, with D perhaps matching TRBD2 (6 bases). CDR1 SGHTA and CDR2 FQGTGA come from the germline V gene. The CDR3 is 15 residues long. The V end lost 0 bases, the J end lost 1 base, and 10 bases lay between the germline ends. For the CDR3, the DNA is TGTGCCAGCAGCTTAACAGGGGAGGTGTCCTACGAGCAGTACTTC. Its protein is CASSLTGEVSYEQYF.

The rearrangement joins TRBV29-1 to TRBJ2-2; D is perhaps TRBD1 (6 bases). Trimming cost V 7 bases and J 5 bases, with 14 bases left between them. CDR1 SQVTM and CDR2 ANQGSEA come from the germline V gene. The CDR3 has 13 amino acids. The chain's CDR3 is CSALMGQTGELFF. Here the CDR3 DNA reads TGCAGCGCCCTTATGGGACAAACCGGGGAGCTGTTTTTT.

This clone came up once. This chain uses TRBV6-1 with TRBJ1-5; D is possibly TRBD1 (6 bases). CDR1 MNHNS and CDR2 SASEGT come from the germline V gene. This CDR3 is 14 amino acids long. The V and J ends lost 1 base and 7 bases respectively, with 11 bases between them. CDR3 sequence: CASSEGGQRQPQHF. The CDR3 coding sequence is TGTGCCAGCAGTGAAGGGGGGCAGCGGCAGCCCCAGCATTTT.

V gene TRBV19 combines with J gene TRBJ1-5; maybe TRBD1 (6 bases). The CDR3 consists of 14 residues. Trimming stripped 5 bases from V and 7 bases from J, with 15 bases between. Germline V gene lookup returns CDR1 LNHDA and CDR2 SQIVND (reference sequence). The DNA for the CDR3 is TGTGCCAGTAGTCCTGTGACAGGCGGACAGCCCCAGCATTTT. It specifies CASSPVTGGQPQHF.

The chain has TRBV5-8 and TRBJ2-7, with 7 bases aligning to TRBD1. The trim removed 4 bases at V and 3 bases at J, leaving 10 bases unmatched. CDR1 is SGHTS, CDR2 YDEGEE, per germline. The CDR3 sequence is 15 residues long. The CDR3, as DNA: TGTGCCAGCAGCCCCGGACAGGTTTTAGACTACGAGCAGTACTTC. Translation: CASSPGQVLDYEQYF.

This clone has a handful of counts. The chain recombines TRBV9 with TRBJ2-2; 7 nucleotides match TRBD2. V shed 4 bases, J shed 5 bases, and the junction held 5 bases outside the gene matches. Germline CDR1 and CDR2: SGDLS and YYNGEE. This CDR3 spans 14 amino acids. CDR3 residues: CASSWSGNTGELFF. CDR3 bases: TGTGCCAGCAGCTGGAGCGGGAATACCGGGGAGCTGTTTTTT.

The genes are TRBV6-5 and TRBJ2-2, with 9 bases aligning to TRBD1. Germline V CDR1 and CDR2: MNHEY, SVGAGI. This CDR3 has 14 residues. With 4 bases clipped from V and 4 bases from J, the junction kept 1 base outside the gene matches. CDR3 coding DNA: TGTGCCAGCAGTTGGGACAGGGCCACCGGGGAGCTGTTTTTT. This codes for CASSWDRATGELFF.

The chain joins TRBV15 to TRBJ2-5, with D hard to call. V was cut by 1 base and J by 3 bases, with 18 bases left in between. The CDR3 spans 17 residues. Germline V CDR1 and CDR2: LNHNV, YYDKDF (reference sequence). CDR3 sequence reads: CATSRGSGRRAEETQYF. The CDR3 DNA follows: TGTGCCACCAGCAGAGGAAGTGGCAGGCGAGCCGAAGAGACCCAGTACTTC.

The genes are TRBV10-3 and TRBJ2-2; tentatively, D is TRBD1 (6 bases). The V end lost 6 bases, the J end lost 8 bases, and 19 bases lay between the germline ends. CDR1 and CDR2 (germline): ENHRY, SYGVKD. The CDR3 is 15 residues long. The chain's CDR3 is CAISLQGPPAGELFF. CDR3 DNA sequence: TGTGCCATCAGCCTACAGGGTCCTCCTGCTGGGGAGCTGTTTTTT.

V is TRBV6-1 and J is TRBJ1-3, with TRBD1 matching 9 bases. Germline CDR1 is MNHNS and CDR2 is SASEGT. CDR3 length equals 15 residues. J gave up 1 base and V 5 bases, and 3 bases lay outside the gene matches. CDR3 sequence reads: CASSKQGASGNTIYF. The CDR3 bases are TGTGCCAGCAGTAAACAGGGGGCGTCTGGAAACACCATATATTTT.

The chain combines TRBV28 with TRBJ2-7; TRBD1 matches 7 bases. This CDR3 is built from 14 residues. Per germline, CDR1 MDHEN and CDR2 SYDVKM. Trimming took 10 bases from V and 2 from J; bases not matched to a gene: 11. CDR3 DNA sequence: TGTGCCACCTCCCTGCCGACAGGGACCTACGAGCAGTACTTC. Amino acid sequence: CATSLPTGTYEQYF.